The rows below give T cell receptor beta chains drawn from one sample of a study of CD8+ T cells in alopecia areata. Profiling relied on immunoSEQ multiplex PCR, and the TCRdb table lists in-frame clones only, not all of them. The table has about 110,000 clones, around 53% seen once. Material: CD8+ T cells sorted from blood, obtained at week 24, from a patient treated with tofacitinib. These TCRs come from a human donor with alopecia areata. Both conserved end residues are part of each CDR3. A D gene is named only where the DNA matches it firmly. Some rows have no size entry. The others give once, few or many, or a class for an expanded clone.

abundance: NA; v_gene: TRBV6-1; d_gene: NA; len: 13; j_gene: TRBJ2-2; CDR3nt: TGTGCCGCTTACAACGAGAACACCGGGGAGCTGTTTTTT; CDR3aa: CAAYNENTGELFF
abundance: few; v_gene: TRBV13; d_gene: TRBD2; len: 12; j_gene: TRBJ2-1; CDR3nt: TGTGCCAGCAGAACTAGCGGGGGGGAGCAGTTCTTC; CDR3aa: CASRTSGGEQFF
abundance: few; v_gene: TRBV19; d_gene: NA; len: 15; j_gene: TRBJ2-5; CDR3nt: TGTGCCAGTAGCCCCAGGACCGCACCCCCAGAGACCCAGTACTTC; CDR3aa: CASSPRTAPPETQYF
abundance: NA; v_gene: TRBV29-1; d_gene: TRBD2; len: 11; j_gene: TRBJ2-3; CDR3nt: TGCAGCGGCGGGGAGGGAGATACGCAGTATTTT; CDR3aa: CSGGEGDTQYF
abundance: NA; v_gene: TRBV29-1; d_gene: NA; len: 14; j_gene: TRBJ2-2; CDR3nt: TGCAGCGTTGAAGGGGGGGCAGTTACCGGGGAGCTGTTTTTT; CDR3aa: CSVEGGAVTGELFF
abundance: NA; v_gene: TRBV27; d_gene: TRBD1; len: 14; j_gene: TRBJ1-6; CDR3nt: TGTGCCAGCAGTTTAGCGACAGGGGTATCACCCCTCCACTTT; CDR3aa: CASSLATGVSPLHF
abundance: NA; v_gene: TRBV4-1; d_gene: NA; len: 17; j_gene: TRBJ2-7; CDR3nt: TGCGCCAGCAGCCCCCAGGTGGACAGCGAGATTCGCTACGAGCAGTACTTC; CDR3aa: CASSPQVDSEIRYEQYF
abundance: NA; v_gene: TRBV5-4; d_gene: NA; len: 13; j_gene: TRBJ2-3; CDR3nt: TGTGCCAGCAGCCCCCCCGGGACAGATACGCAGTATTTT; CDR3aa: CASSPPGTDTQYF
abundance: NA; v_gene: TRBV6-5; d_gene: NA; len: 13; j_gene: TRBJ2-6; CDR3nt: TGTGCCAGCACCTACTCTGGGGCCAACGTCCTGACTTTC; CDR3aa: CASTYSGANVLTF
abundance: NA; v_gene: TRBV2; d_gene: NA; len: 14; j_gene: TRBJ1-1; CDR3nt: TGTGCCAGCAGCATTGAATTGGTAAACACTGAAGCTTTCTTT; CDR3aa: CASSIELVNTEAFF
abundance: NA; v_gene: TRBV4-1; d_gene: TRBD1; len: 17; j_gene: TRBJ2-1; CDR3nt: TGCGCCAGCAGCCAGAGGGGACAGCTCCACCGCTACAATGAGCAGTTCTTC; CDR3aa: CASSQRGQLHRYNEQFF
abundance: NA; v_gene: TRBV5-1; d_gene: TRBD1; len: 15; j_gene: TRBJ2-2; CDR3nt: TGCGCCAGCAGCTACGGGACAGGGAACACCGGGGAGCTGTTTTTT; CDR3aa: CASSYGTGNTGELFF
abundance: NA; v_gene: TRBV7-2; d_gene: TRBD1; len: 15; j_gene: TRBJ1-5; CDR3nt: TGTGCCAGCAGCCTTAGACAGGGGAGCAATCAGCCCCAGCATTTT; CDR3aa: CASSLRQGSNQPQHF
abundance: NA; v_gene: TRBV5-6; d_gene: NA; len: 14; j_gene: TRBJ2-6; CDR3nt: TGTGCCAGCAGCTCGGTCTCTGGGGCCAACGTCCTGACTTTC; CDR3aa: CASSSVSGANVLTF
abundance: NA; v_gene: TRBV4-2; d_gene: NA; len: 16; j_gene: TRBJ2-7; CDR3nt: TGTGCCAGCAGCCAAGAGGAGGGCAGCGAAGCCTACGAGCAGTACTTC; CDR3aa: CASSQEEGSEAYEQYF
abundance: NA; v_gene: TRBV2; d_gene: TRBD1; len: 13; j_gene: TRBJ1-6; CDR3nt: TGTGCCAGCACCACAGGGGAGGAATCACCCCTCCACTTT; CDR3aa: CASTTGEESPLHF
abundance: NA; v_gene: TRBV5-6; d_gene: NA; len: 13; j_gene: TRBJ2-7; CDR3nt: TGTGCCAGCAGCTTGGCGGTTGACTACGAGCAGTACTTC; CDR3aa: CASSLAVDYEQYF
abundance: NA; v_gene: TRBV7-3; d_gene: TRBD1; len: 16; j_gene: TRBJ1-4; CDR3nt: TGTGCCAGCAGCTTTCGAGCGGACAGGACGGCGGAAAAACTGTTTTTT; CDR3aa: CASSFRADRTAEKLFF
abundance: few; v_gene: TRBV27; d_gene: TRBD2; len: 15; j_gene: TRBJ2-3; CDR3nt: TGTGCCAGCAGTTTAGGCGGGGGGTACACAGATACGCAGTATTTT; CDR3aa: CASSLGGGYTDTQYF
abundance: NA; v_gene: TRBV9; d_gene: NA; len: 15; j_gene: TRBJ2-5; CDR3nt: TGTGCCAGCAGCGGGGCGGGTTGGCAGAAAGAGACCCAGTACTTC; CDR3aa: CASSGAGWQKETQYF
abundance: NA; v_gene: TRBV11-2; d_gene: NA; len: 16; j_gene: TRBJ2-5; CDR3nt: TGTGCCAGCAGCCCGACAGCCGTGGGGGCCGGGGAGACCCAGTACTTC; CDR3aa: CASSPTAVGAGETQYF
abundance: few; v_gene: TRBV29-1; d_gene: TRBD1; len: 14; j_gene: TRBJ2-2; CDR3nt: TGCAGCGTTGAAGGAGGGACAGATCCCGGGGAGCTGTTTTTT; CDR3aa: CSVEGGTDPGELFF
abundance: few; v_gene: TRBV10-3; d_gene: NA; len: 13; j_gene: TRBJ1-2; CDR3nt: TGTGCCATCAGTACCGGGACTGCTCTGGGCTACACCTTC; CDR3aa: CAISTGTALGYTF
abundance: NA; v_gene: TRBV5-1; d_gene: TRBD1; len: 13; j_gene: TRBJ2-3; CDR3nt: TGCGCCAGCAGCTGGACAGGGACAGATACGCAGTATTTT; CDR3aa: CASSWTGTDTQYF
abundance: few; v_gene: TRBV6-5; d_gene: TRBD1; len: 13; j_gene: TRBJ1-1; CDR3nt: TGTGCCAGCAGCGGACAGGGCCAAACTGAAGCTTTCTTT; CDR3aa: CASSGQGQTEAFF
abundance: NA; v_gene: TRBV19; d_gene: NA; len: 17; j_gene: TRBJ2-1; CDR3nt: TGTGCCAGTAGTATTGGTCAGGGCCAGGGATTTTTCGATGAGCAGTTCTTC; CDR3aa: CASSIGQGQGFFDEQFF
abundance: few; v_gene: TRBV6-1; d_gene: NA; len: 14; j_gene: TRBJ2-4; CDR3nt: TGTGCCAGCACCTCCGGCAGGGGGGAAAACATTCAGTACTTC; CDR3aa: CASTSGRGENIQYF
abundance: NA; v_gene: TRBV27; d_gene: NA; len: 15; j_gene: TRBJ1-6; CDR3nt: TGTGCCAGCAGTTTGCAGCCCTCCTATAATTCACCCCTCCACTTT; CDR3aa: CASSLQPSYNSPLHF
abundance: NA; v_gene: TRBV7-9; d_gene: NA; len: 14; j_gene: TRBJ2-5; CDR3nt: TGTGCCAGCAGCTTACTAAGGGTAGACGAGACCCAGTACTTC; CDR3aa: CASSLLRVDETQYF
abundance: NA; v_gene: TRBV27; d_gene: TRBD2; len: 18; j_gene: TRBJ2-1; CDR3nt: TGTGCCAGCAGTTTACCCGACTCTAGCGGGGGGAAATACAATGAGCAGTTCTTC; CDR3aa: CASSLPDSSGGKYNEQFF
abundance: NA; v_gene: TRBV5-1; d_gene: NA; len: 12; j_gene: TRBJ2-7; CDR3nt: TGCGCCAGCAGTGAAGGCTCCTACGAGCAGTACTTC; CDR3aa: CASSEGSYEQYF
abundance: few; v_gene: TRBV23-1; d_gene: NA; len: 13; j_gene: TRBJ2-1; CDR3nt: TGCGCCATTCCTGTCACCGCCTACAATGAGCAGTTCTTC; CDR3aa: CAIPVTAYNEQFF
abundance: NA; v_gene: TRBV19; d_gene: NA; len: 16; j_gene: TRBJ1-5; CDR3nt: TGTGCCAGTAGTGCGGCCCTGATGTATAGCAATCAGCCCCAGCATTTT; CDR3aa: CASSAALMYSNQPQHF
abundance: NA; v_gene: TRBV19; d_gene: NA; len: 13; j_gene: TRBJ1-1; CDR3nt: TGTGCCAGTAGTATCAGGTCGGACACTGAAGCTTTCTTT; CDR3aa: CASSIRSDTEAFF
abundance: NA; v_gene: TRBV5-1; d_gene: NA; len: 15; j_gene: TRBJ2-1; CDR3nt: TGCGCCAGCAGCGCAGACAGCGAGCACTTAAATGAGCAGTTCTTC; CDR3aa: CASSADSEHLNEQFF
abundance: NA; v_gene: TRBV4-3; d_gene: TRBD2; len: 15; j_gene: TRBJ2-1; CDR3nt: TGCGCCAGCAGCCAAGAATCGGGGGGGCCAGATGAGCAGTTCTTC; CDR3aa: CASSQESGGPDEQFF
abundance: NA; v_gene: TRBV11-2; d_gene: NA; len: 13; j_gene: TRBJ1-6; CDR3nt: TGTGCCAGCAGCTTAGGCTATAATTCACCCCTCCACTTT; CDR3aa: CASSLGYNSPLHF
abundance: NA; v_gene: TRBV5-1; d_gene: NA; len: 16; j_gene: TRBJ1-1; CDR3nt: TGCGCCAGCAGCTTGTCTTCGCGTGCGTTGGGAGCTGAAGCTTTCTTT; CDR3aa: CASSLSSRALGAEAFF
abundance: NA; v_gene: TRBV7-8; d_gene: NA; len: 17; j_gene: TRBJ1-5; CDR3nt: TGTGCCAGCAGCGAAGGGGACAATTTTGCTGGCAATCAGCCCCAGCATTTT; CDR3aa: CASSEGDNFAGNQPQHF
abundance: NA; v_gene: TRBV4-1; d_gene: TRBD1; len: 17; j_gene: TRBJ2-3; CDR3nt: TGCGCCAGCAGCCAGAACCCCGGGACAGGGGGCAAAGATACGCAGTATTTT; CDR3aa: CASSQNPGTGGKDTQYF
abundance: NA; v_gene: TRBV30; d_gene: NA; len: 12; j_gene: TRBJ1-1; CDR3nt: TGTGCCTGGAATCACGGGAACACTGAAGCTTTCTTT; CDR3aa: CAWNHGNTEAFF
abundance: NA; v_gene: TRBV5-1; d_gene: TRBD1; len: 14; j_gene: TRBJ1-2; CDR3nt: TGCGCCAGCAGCTTTAGCAGGGGGCAGGATGGCTACACCTTC; CDR3aa: CASSFSRGQDGYTF
abundance: NA; v_gene: TRBV5-4; d_gene: NA; len: 14; j_gene: TRBJ2-5; CDR3nt: TGTGCCAGCAGTGACTTCAGCAGCCAAGAGACCCAGTACTTC; CDR3aa: CASSDFSSQETQYF
abundance: few; v_gene: TRBV7-3; d_gene: NA; len: 15; j_gene: TRBJ2-7; CDR3nt: TGTGCCAGCAGCTTAGGTGGGGCCCCGCGGGGAGAGCAGTACTTC; CDR3aa: CASSLGGAPRGEQYF
abundance: NA; v_gene: TRBV12-5; d_gene: NA; len: 12; j_gene: TRBJ1-5; CDR3nt: TGTGCTAGTGGCCCCTCCCATCAGCCCCAGCATTTT; CDR3aa: CASGPSHQPQHF
abundance: few; v_gene: TRBV30; d_gene: NA; len: 15; j_gene: TRBJ2-1; CDR3nt: TGTGCCTGCGTCGGGGTTGGGGGGAACTACAATGAGCAGTTCTTC; CDR3aa: CACVGVGGNYNEQFF
abundance: few; v_gene: TRBV13; d_gene: TRBD1; len: 14; j_gene: TRBJ2-7; CDR3nt: TGTGCCAGCAGCTCTACAGGGGGTTCCTACGAGCAGTACTTC; CDR3aa: CASSSTGGSYEQYF
abundance: NA; v_gene: TRBV27; d_gene: NA; len: 14; j_gene: TRBJ1-5; CDR3nt: TGTGCCAGCAGTTTAGTAGGGGCCAATCAGCCCCAGCATTTT; CDR3aa: CASSLVGANQPQHF
abundance: few; v_gene: TRBV5-4; d_gene: NA; len: 14; j_gene: TRBJ1-2; CDR3nt: TGTGCCAGCACTCTGAACTCACGTCCGTATGGCTACACCTTC; CDR3aa: CASTLNSRPYGYTF
abundance: NA; v_gene: TRBV30; d_gene: NA; len: 13; j_gene: TRBJ2-7; CDR3nt: TGTGCCTGGAGTGCCCTTGGGCCTGACGAGCAGTACTTC; CDR3aa: CAWSALGPDEQYF
abundance: few; v_gene: TRBV7-9; d_gene: NA; len: 16; j_gene: TRBJ2-1; CDR3nt: TGTGCCAGCAGCCCCCAGGGGCTCCTCACCTACAATGAGCAGTTCTTC; CDR3aa: CASSPQGLLTYNEQFF
abundance: NA; v_gene: TRBV13; d_gene: TRBD1; len: 16; j_gene: TRBJ2-3; CDR3nt: TGTGCCAGCAGCTTAGGCCCCGGGACAGGGCTAAGTACGCAGTATTTT; CDR3aa: CASSLGPGTGLSTQYF
abundance: few; v_gene: TRBV2; d_gene: NA; len: 13; j_gene: TRBJ2-7; CDR3nt: TGTGCCAGCAGTGGGGACCAGGACAACGAGCAGTACTTC; CDR3aa: CASSGDQDNEQYF